The clone carrying this TCR beta chain was seen a few times. MiXCR was run by TCRdb on the 5' RACE reads, yielding one entry per CDR3 protein. The sample carries about 340,000 distinct CDR3 sequences, 12% recorded once. This sample was taken from a study of T cells after yellow fever vaccination. CDR3 length equals 13 residues. V lost 7 bases and J lost 6, with 15 bases in between. The V gene's germline CDR1 is MNHNS and CDR2 SASEGT. The chain links TRBV6-1 to TRBJ1-2, with D hard to call. Sequencing was performed on CD4+ T cells sorted from PBMCs, taken 15 days after the yellow fever booster vaccination. The source is a young man who received the YFV17D yellow fever vaccine. In DNA, the CDR3 is TGTGCCAGCATTAGCTGGGCAAGCGATGGCTACACCTTC. Translating gives CASISWASDGYTF.